The source of this T cell receptor (beta chain) is a study of human T cells and chemical hapten exposure. Time point: patch test 1, 2 weeks after DPC sensitization. Treatment noted: therapeutic diphenylcyclopropenone sensitization with weekly scalp DPC. Each CDR3 protein gets one entry after TCRdb re-called the RACE reads with MiXCR. The repertoire consists of fewer than 500,000 distinct CDR3 sequences, with 4.8% occurring once and the leading ten covering 2% to 2.5%. There are many counts of this clonotype. Trimming removed 5 bases from V and 4 bases from J, with 20 bases in between. Germline V gene data show CDR1 as SEHNR and CDR2 as FQNEAQ (reference sequence). The CDR3 covers 17 residues.

This receptor was taken from a woman aged 45-65 years with alopecia areata. Some clones in this sample may be carry-over from other donors' samples. The starting material was whole blood, obtained in connection with sensitization to the hapten diphenylcyclopropenone (DPC). This sequence joins TRBV7-9 and TRBJ2-2, with D tentatively TRBD1 (5 bases). The CDR3 region has the DNA TGTGCCAGCAGCCCGACCGTCGGCAGGGCGAGCACCGGGGAGCTGTTTTTT. This encodes CASSPTVGRASTGELFF.